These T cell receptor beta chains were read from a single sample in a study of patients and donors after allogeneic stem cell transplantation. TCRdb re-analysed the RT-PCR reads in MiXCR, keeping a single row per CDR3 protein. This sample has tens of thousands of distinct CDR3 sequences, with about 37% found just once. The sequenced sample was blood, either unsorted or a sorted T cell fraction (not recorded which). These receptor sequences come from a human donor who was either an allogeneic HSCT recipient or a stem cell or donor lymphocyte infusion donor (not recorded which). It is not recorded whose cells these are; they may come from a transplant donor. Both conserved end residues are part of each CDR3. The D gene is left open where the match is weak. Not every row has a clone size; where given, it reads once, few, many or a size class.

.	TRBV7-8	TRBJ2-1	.	CASSLEISSYNEQFF	TGTGCCAGCAGCTTAGAAATCAGCTCCTACAATGAGCAGTTCTTC
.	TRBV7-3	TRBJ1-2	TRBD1	CASSFETGDGYTF	TGTGCCAGCAGCTTCGAGACAGGGGATGGCTACACCTTC
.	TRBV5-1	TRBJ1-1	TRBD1	CASSPRTGNTEAFF	TGCGCCAGCAGCCCAAGGACAGGGAACACTGAAGCTTTCTTT
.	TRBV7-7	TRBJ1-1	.	CASSSGPDDTEAFF	TGTGCCAGCAGCTCCGGACCGGATGACACTGAAGCTTTCTTT
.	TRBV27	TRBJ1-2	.	CASSLSGGIYGYTF	TGTGCCAGCAGTTTATCGGGGGGGATCTATGGCTACACCTTC
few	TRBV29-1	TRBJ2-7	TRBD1	CSVGGRDREHEQYF	TGCAGCGTTGGTGGCCGGGACAGGGAGCACGAGCAGTACTTC
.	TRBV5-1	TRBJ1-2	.	CASSPEGVNYGYTF	TGCGCCAGCAGCCCGGAAGGGGTTAACTATGGCTACACCTTC
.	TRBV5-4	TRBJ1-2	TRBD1	CASSTAGTGRGGYTF	TGTGCCAGCAGCACGGCCGGGACAGGGCGAGGAGGCTACACCTTC
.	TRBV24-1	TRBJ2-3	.	CATSDLEDLDTQYF	TGTGCCACCAGTGATTTAGAGGACTTGGATACGCAGTATTTT
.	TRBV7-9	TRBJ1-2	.	CASSLSGNNYGYTF	TGTGCCAGCAGCTTATCCGGGAACAACTATGGCTACACCTTC
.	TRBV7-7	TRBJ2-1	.	CASSLNKVYNEQFF	TGTGCCAGCAGCTTAAATAAGGTATACAATGAGCAGTTCTTC
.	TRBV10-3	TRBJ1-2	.	CAISLNYGYTF	TGTGCCATCAGTCTGAACTATGGCTACACCTTC
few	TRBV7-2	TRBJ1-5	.	CASSLGMGQPQHF	TGTGCCAGCAGCCTCGGAATGGGCCAGCCCCAGCATTTT
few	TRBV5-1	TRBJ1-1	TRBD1	CASSPGQGAPEAFF	TGCGCCAGCAGCCCAGGACAGGGGGCCCCTGAAGCTTTCTTT
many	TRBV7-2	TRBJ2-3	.	CASSPLPGWEVGDDTQYF	TGTGCCAGCAGCCCCCTACCCGGGTGGGAGGTCGGGGATGATACGCAGTATTTT
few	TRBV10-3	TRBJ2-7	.	CAISESQGINYEQYF	TGTGCCATCAGTGAGTCGCAGGGTATTAACTACGAGCAGTACTTC
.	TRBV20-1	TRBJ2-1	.	CSAKRGPTYNEQFF	TGCAGTGCTAAGAGAGGCCCCACGTACAATGAGCAGTTCTTC
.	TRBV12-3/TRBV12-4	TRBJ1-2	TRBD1	CASSLSTGDGYTF	TGTGCCAGCAGTTTATCGACAGGGGATGGCTACACCTTC
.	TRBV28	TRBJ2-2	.	CASSLFGNPPGELFF	TGTGCCAGCAGTTTATTCGGGAATCCCCCCGGGGAGCTGTTTTTT
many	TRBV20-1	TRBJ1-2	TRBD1	CSAREGGTAYNYGYTF	TGCAGTGCTAGAGAAGGCGGGACAGCATATAACTATGGCTACACCTTC
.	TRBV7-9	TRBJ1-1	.	CASSLSLLGPADTEAFF	TGTGCCAGCAGCTTAAGCCTTCTGGGGCCCGCGGACACTGAAGCTTTCTTT
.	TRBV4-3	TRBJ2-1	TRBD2	CASSQDGGGYNEQFF	TGCGCCAGCAGCCAAGATGGGGGGGGCTACAATGAGCAGTTCTTC
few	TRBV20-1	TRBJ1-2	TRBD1	CSARVRQGNYGYTF	TGCAGTGCTAGAGTCCGACAGGGGAACTATGGCTACACCTTC
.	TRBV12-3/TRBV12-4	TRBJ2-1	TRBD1	CASSLDRGQPNEQFF	TGTGCCAGCAGTTTAGACAGGGGGCAGCCCAATGAGCAGTTCTTC
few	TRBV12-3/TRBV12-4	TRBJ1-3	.	CASSKRSTGNTIYF	TGTGCCAGCAGTAAAAGATCTACTGGAAACACCATATATTTT
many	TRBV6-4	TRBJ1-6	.	CASSDEGEVNSPLHF	TGTGCCAGCAGTGACGAAGGGGAAGTGAATTCACCCCTCCACTTT
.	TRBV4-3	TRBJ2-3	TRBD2	CASSQDAGVDTQYF	TGCGCCAGCAGCCAAGATGCGGGGGTAGATACGCAGTATTTT
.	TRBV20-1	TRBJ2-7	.	CSARNRVGNPYEQYF	TGCAGTGCTAGAAATCGGGTCGGAAATCCCTACGAGCAGTACTTC
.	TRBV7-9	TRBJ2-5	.	CASSLGGLAEETQYF	TGTGCCAGCAGCTTAGGTGGGCTAGCTGAAGAGACCCAGTACTTC
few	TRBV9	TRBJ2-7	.	CASSVQGSGYEQYF	TGTGCCAGCAGCGTTCAAGGGAGTGGCTACGAGCAGTACTTC
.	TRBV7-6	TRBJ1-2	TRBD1	CATYSAPGQGGYGYTF	TGTGCCACCTATTCAGCACCGGGACAGGGTGGCTATGGCTACACCTTC
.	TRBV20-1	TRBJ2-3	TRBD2	CSAIGLAGAADTQYF	TGCAGTGCTATCGGACTAGCGGGAGCGGCAGATACGCAGTATTTT
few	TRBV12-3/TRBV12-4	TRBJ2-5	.	CASTRDTKETQYF	TGTGCCAGTACTCGGGACACCAAAGAGACCCAGTACTTC
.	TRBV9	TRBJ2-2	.	CASSVGGTGELFF	TGTGCCAGCAGCGTAGGTGGCACCGGGGAGCTGTTTTTT
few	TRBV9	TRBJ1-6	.	CASSVGPRVTGSSPLHF	TGTGCCAGCAGCGTAGGTCCCCGGGTGACCGGGAGTTCACCCCTCCACTTT
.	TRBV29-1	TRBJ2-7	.	CSVYSGDGSYEQYF	TGCAGCGTCTACTCCGGGGACGGGTCCTACGAGCAGTACTTC
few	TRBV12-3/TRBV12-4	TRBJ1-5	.	CASSRRREGKVEPQHF	TGTGCCAGCAGTAGGAGAAGGGAGGGGAAGGTTGAGCCCCAGCATTTT
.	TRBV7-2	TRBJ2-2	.	CASSPRPTTGGELFF	TGTGCCAGCAGCCCCCGCCCGACCACAGGCGGGGAGCTGTTTTTT
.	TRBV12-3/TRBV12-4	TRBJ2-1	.	CASSSPTLTKGGPYNEQFF	TGTGCCAGCAGTTCACCCACACTTACGAAGGGGGGACCCTACAATGAGCAGTTCTTC
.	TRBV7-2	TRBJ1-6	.	CASSLALAYSPLHF	TGTGCCAGCAGCTTAGCGCTTGCCTATTCACCCCTCCACTTT
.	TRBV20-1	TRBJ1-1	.	CSATRGFRTEAFF	TGCAGTGCTACCAGGGGTTTCCGCACTGAAGCTTTCTTT
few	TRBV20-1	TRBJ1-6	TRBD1	CSARDLRQGYNSPLHF	TGCAGTGCTAGAGATCTAAGACAGGGCTATAATTCACCCCTCCACTTT
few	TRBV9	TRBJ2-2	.	CASSRGSGELFF	TGTGCCAGCAGTCGCGGGTCCGGGGAGCTGTTTTTT
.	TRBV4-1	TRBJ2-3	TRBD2	CASSQVELAGGPTDTQYF	TGCGCCAGCAGCCAAGTGGAGCTAGCGGGGGGGCCCACAGATACGCAGTATTTT
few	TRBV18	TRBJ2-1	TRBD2	CASSRTSGRDEQFF	TGTGCCAGCTCACGGACTAGCGGGAGGGATGAGCAGTTCTTC
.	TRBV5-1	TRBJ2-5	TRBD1	CASSTGQVLETQYF	TGCGCCAGCAGCACCGGACAGGTTCTGGAGACCCAGTACTTC
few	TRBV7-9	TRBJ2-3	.	CASPRSDTQYF	TGTGCCAGCCCGCGGTCAGATACGCAGTATTTT
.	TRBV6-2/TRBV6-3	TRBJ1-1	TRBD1	CASSYALTGGLNTEAFF	TGTGCCAGCAGTTATGCCCTGACAGGGGGCTTGAACACTGAAGCTTTCTTT